This T cell receptor beta chain was found in a study of OX40 agonist ivuxolimab in advanced cancers. The protocol was immunoSEQ multiplex PCR, while the TCRdb copy is restricted to in-frame clones and leaves out a portion. This sample has fewer than 100,000 clones; 65% to 85% occur once, and the top ten carry approximately 0.8%. As to this clone: Its antigen is currently unknown.

V lost 5 bases, J lost 0 bases, and 14 bases lay in between. The CDR3 runs to 16 residues. Germline values: CDR1 MDHEN, CDR2 SYDVKM. Study findings and constraints: By week 6 at 0.1 to 3.0 mg/kg, blood CD4+ and CD8+ T cells had expanded clonally. Also present in some nonresponders was a low level of normalized T-cell clonal expansion.

This clonotype was sampled from an adult with an advanced solid tumor such as melanoma, head and neck, liver or kidney cancer. V gene TRBV28 combines with J gene TRBJ2-4; D is perhaps TRBD1 (5 bases). The sample in question was CD4+ or CD8+ T cells sorted from blood, obtained in a trial of the OX40 agonist ivuxolimab. The CDR3 sequence: CASSATGVLAKNIQYF. The DNA for the CDR3 is TGTGCCAGCAGTGCCACAGGAGTCTTAGCCAAAAACATTCAGTACTTC.